These 13 T cell receptor beta chains were all obtained from the same sample, sequenced in a study of CD8 T cells in Susac syndrome. Random hexamers were used to reverse transcribe the RNA input (about 0.45 to 1 ug). TCRdb re-derived calls from the immunoSEQ multiplex PCR reads in MiXCR, one entry per CDR3 protein. This sample has some 180,000 distinct CDR3 sequences, with 75% to 95% found just once. Input material: CD4+ T cells from PBMCs. These receptors all come from a human donor with Susac syndrome.

The chain recombines TRBV4-1 with TRBJ2-5; D not resolved. Trimming shortened V by 1 base and J by 1 base, and 4 bases separated the two germline ends. This CDR3 region has 13 residues. In germline, CDR1 is MGHRA, CDR2 YSYEKL. The DNA for the CDR3 is TGCGCCAGCAGCCAAGCCTTCCAAGAGACCCAGTACTTC. The encoded protein is CASSQAFQETQYF.

The chain joins TRBV24-1 to TRBJ2-1; 11 bases are shared with TRBD2. V lost 4 bases, J lost 7 bases, and 5 bases stayed unmatched. This CDR3 spans 15 amino acids. Germline CDR1 is KGHDR and CDR2 is SFDVKD. CDR3 sequence (DNA): TGTGCCACCAGTGACCCGGGACTAGCGGTAAATGAGCAGTTCTTC. As protein: CATSDPGLAVNEQFF.

The chain recombines TRBV5-1 with TRBJ2-7, with TRBD2 identical over 10 bases. J lost 6 bases, V lost 3 bases, and 6 bases had no gene match. The CDR3 sequence is 14 residues long. Germline V gene sequence: CDR1 SGHRS, CDR2 YFSETQ. The CDR3 here is CASSSLAGDSEQYF. The CDR3 nucleotides are TGCGCCAGCAGCTCCCTAGCGGGAGACTCCGAGCAGTACTTC.

This chain links TRBV2 with TRBJ1-2; a weak D match, TRBD1 (5 bases). CDR1 is SNHLY and CDR2 is FYNNEI in the germline V gene. Between the trimmed V and J ends, which lost 3 bases and 8 bases, there was a span of 16 bases. CDR3 length equals 14 residues. The CDR3 coding sequence is TGTGCCAGCAGTGACGAGGGAGTGAGGGGAGGCTACACCTTC. Its protein product is CASSDEGVRGGYTF.

The chain carries TRBV9 and TRBJ2-7; perhaps TRBD1 as D (6 bases). Germline V gene sequence: CDR1 SGDLS, CDR2 YYNGEE. CDR3 length: 14 amino acids. Trimming left V 2 bases short and J 0 bases short, with 9 bases between. The CDR3 coding sequence is TGTGCCAGCAGCGTGGGGACAAACTCCTACGAGCAGTACTTC. Its translation: CASSVGTNSYEQYF.

The chain couples TRBV5-1 to TRBJ1-5, with a possible D match to TRBD1 (5 bases). This CDR3 spans 14 amino acids. Germline CDR1 is SGHRS and CDR2 is YFSETQ. V was cut by 4 bases and J by 4 bases, with 12 bases left in between. For the CDR3, the DNA is TGCGCCAGCAGCGCCGACAGTGTTAATCAGCCCCAGCATTTT. Protein: CASSADSVNQPQHF.

The V call is TRBV13, the J call TRBJ2-1; a possible D gene is TRBD2 (7 bases). The V end was cut by 8 bases, the J end by 4 bases, with 21 bases between. CDR1 and CDR2 (germline): PRHDT, FYEKMQ (reference sequence). The CDR3 spans 16 residues. CDR3: CASQKTGGTKYNEQFF. CDR3 bases: TGTGCCAGCCAGAAGACGGGGGGCACTAAATACAATGAGCAGTTCTTC.

The V and J genes are TRBV20-1 and TRBJ2-7; TRBD2 matches 7 bases. With 6 bases clipped from V and 0 bases from J, the junction kept 8 bases outside the gene matches. The germline V gene encodes CDR1 DFQATT and CDR2 SNEGSKA (reference sequence). This CDR3 is built from 14 residues. CDR3 sequence reads: CSAPRGDLSYEQYF. The CDR3 nucleotides read TGCAGTGCGCCCCGGGGGGACCTCTCCTACGAGCAGTACTTC.

This clonotype has only one observation. The chain joins TRBV6-2 or TRBV6-3 to TRBJ1-5; the D gene is possibly TRBD1 (5 bases). The CDR3 runs to 17 residues. Deletions cut 3 bases from V and 2 bases from J, with 17 bases between. CDR1 MNHEY and CDR2 SVGEGT come from the germline V gene. Here the CDR3 DNA reads TGTGCCAGCAGTTATATTGGGGGAAATGTTGGCAATCAGCCCCAGCATTTT. Its protein product is CASSYIGGNVGNQPQHF.

This clonotype appeared a single time. The chain uses TRBV5-1 and TRBJ2-7, with 9 bases lining up with TRBD1. This CDR3 comprises 15 residues. The germline gives CDR1 SGHRS, CDR2 YFSETQ. V lost 4 bases, J lost 5 bases, and 10 bases stayed unmatched. CDR3 in DNA: TGCGCCAGCAGCCCGCTGACAGGGGGTGTCAACGAGCAGTACTTC. Its translation is CASSPLTGGVNEQYF.

V gene TRBV7-8 combines with J gene TRBJ1-1; TRBD1 matches at 8 bases. CDR1 is SGHVS and CDR2 is FQNEAQ in the germline V gene. The length of the CDR3 is 19 residues. Unmatched junction bases numbered 19, after V lost 6 bases and J lost 1 base. The DNA of the CDR3 is TGTGCCAGCAGTTCCCAGGGGGCTGGGCGACTAGCCGGGAACACTGAAGCTTTCTTT. It encodes CASSSQGAGRLAGNTEAFF.

The chain carries TRBV9 and TRBJ2-3; 10 bases map to TRBD2. The CDR3 covers 15 residues. Germline trimming cut 1 base from V and 3 bases from J; bases unmatched to any gene: 2. CDR1 is SGDLS and CDR2 is YYNGEE in the germline V gene. For the CDR3, the DNA is TGTGCCAGCAGCGTATCGACTAGCGGGACAGATACGCAGTATTTT. Its translation is CASSVSTSGTDTQYF.

The rearrangement links TRBV20-1 to TRBJ2-7; 8 bases map to TRBD2. The CDR3 is 15 amino acids. Germline loops: CDR1 DFQATT, CDR2 SNEGSKA (reference sequence). V dropped 0 bases and J dropped 3; count of bases not matched to a gene: 7. DNA for the CDR3: TGCAGTGCTAGAGATAAGGGGCGGGAGGTCTACGAGCAGTACTTC. It encodes CSARDKGREVYEQYF.